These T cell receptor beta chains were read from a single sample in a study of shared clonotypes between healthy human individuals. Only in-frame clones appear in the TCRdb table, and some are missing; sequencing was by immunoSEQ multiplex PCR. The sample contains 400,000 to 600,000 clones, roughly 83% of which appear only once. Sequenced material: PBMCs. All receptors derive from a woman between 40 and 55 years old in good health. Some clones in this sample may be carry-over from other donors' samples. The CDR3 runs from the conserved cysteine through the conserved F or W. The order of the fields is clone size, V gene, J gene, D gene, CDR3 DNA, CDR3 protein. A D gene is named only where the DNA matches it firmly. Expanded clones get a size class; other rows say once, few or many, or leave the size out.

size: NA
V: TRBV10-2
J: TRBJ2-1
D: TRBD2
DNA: TGCGCCACCCGGATCCGAGCGGGAGGTCATCGAGACAATGAGCAGTTCTTC
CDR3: CATRIRAGGHRDNEQFF

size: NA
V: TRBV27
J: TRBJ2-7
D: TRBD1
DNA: TGTGCCAGCAGTCTCACAGGGGAACCCTACGAGCAGTACTTC
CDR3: CASSLTGEPYEQYF

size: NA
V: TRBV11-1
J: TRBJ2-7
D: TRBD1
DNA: TGTGCCAGCAGCTTGGGACAGGGGACATACGAGCAGTACTTC
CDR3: CASSLGQGTYEQYF

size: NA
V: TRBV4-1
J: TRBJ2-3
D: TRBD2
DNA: TGCGCCAGCAGCCAACAAAACCTAGCGGGAGGGAGCACAGATACGCAGTATTTT
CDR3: CASSQQNLAGGSTDTQYF

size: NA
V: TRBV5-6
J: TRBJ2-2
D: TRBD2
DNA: TGTGCCAGCAGCTCAGGCCCCGCTAGCGGGAGGGCCGCCGGGGAGCTGTTTTTT
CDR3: CASSSGPASGRAAGELFF

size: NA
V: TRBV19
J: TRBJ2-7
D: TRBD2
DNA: TGTGCCAGTAGTCCCCTAGCGGGAGGGCCTTACGAGCAGTACTTC
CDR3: CASSPLAGGPYEQYF

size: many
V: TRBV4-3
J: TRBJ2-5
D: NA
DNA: TGCGCCAGCAGCTTGCGAGTGGATGGGGAGACCCAGTACTTC
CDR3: CASSLRVDGETQYF

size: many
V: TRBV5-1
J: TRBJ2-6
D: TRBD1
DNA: TGCGCCAGCAGCAGGGACAGTCGGGGCGTTGGTGGGGCCAACGTCCTGACTTTC
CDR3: CASSRDSRGVGGANVLTF

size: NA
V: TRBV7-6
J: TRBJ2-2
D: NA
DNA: TGTGCCAGCAGCTTAGTGGGGGGCGGCGGGAACACCGGGGAGCTGTTTTTT
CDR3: CASSLVGGGGNTGELFF

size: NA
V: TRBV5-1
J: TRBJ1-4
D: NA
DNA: TGCGCCAGCAGCGCGGAGGTGGGCGGCCGGTGGGAAACTAATGAAAAACTGTTTTTT
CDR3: CASSAEVGGRWETNEKLFF

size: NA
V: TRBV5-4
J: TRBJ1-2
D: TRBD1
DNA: TGTGCCAGCAGCTTGGGACAGGGTCAGCTGGGCTACACCTTC
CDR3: CASSLGQGQLGYTF

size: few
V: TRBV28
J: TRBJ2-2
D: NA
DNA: TGTGCCAGCAAGAGTCTAGCGCGCTGGACGAACACCGGGGAGCTGTTTTTT
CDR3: CASKSLARWTNTGELFF

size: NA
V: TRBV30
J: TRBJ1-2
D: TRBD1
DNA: TGTGCCGAGGGACAGTCCTATGGCTACACCTTC
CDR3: CAEGQSYGYTF

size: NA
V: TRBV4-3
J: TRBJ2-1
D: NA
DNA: TGCGCCAGCAGCCGAGAGGCGGGATTATTGAATGAGCAGTTCTTC
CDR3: CASSREAGLLNEQFF

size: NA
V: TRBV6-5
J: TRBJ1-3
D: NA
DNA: TGTGCCAGCAGCCCTGGTGTCCTCTCTGGAAACACCATATATTTT
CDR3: CASSPGVLSGNTIYF

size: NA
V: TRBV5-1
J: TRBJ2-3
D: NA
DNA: TGCGCCAGCAGCTTCTTTACGGGAGATACGCAGTATTTT
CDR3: CASSFFTGDTQYF

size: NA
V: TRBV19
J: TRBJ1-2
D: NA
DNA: TGTGCCAGTTACCAGGGGTTTAACTATGGCTACACCTTC
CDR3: CASYQGFNYGYTF

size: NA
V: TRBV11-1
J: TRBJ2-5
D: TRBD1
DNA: TGTGCCAGCAGCTTAGATCCAGGGGGAGAAGAGACCCAGTACTTC
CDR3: CASSLDPGGEETQYF

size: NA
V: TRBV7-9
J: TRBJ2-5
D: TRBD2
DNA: TGTGCCAGCAGCCGTGGACTAGCGGGAGTCTTGGAGACCCAGTACTTC
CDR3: CASSRGLAGVLETQYF

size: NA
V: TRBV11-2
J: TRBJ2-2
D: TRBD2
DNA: TGTGCCAGCAGCCCTAGCGGGAGGGTTGGGGAGCTGTTTTTT
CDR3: CASSPSGRVGELFF

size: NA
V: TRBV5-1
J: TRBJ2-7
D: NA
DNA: TGCGCCAGCAGCTTGGGAGTGGGCCTCTACGAGCAGTACTTC
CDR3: CASSLGVGLYEQYF